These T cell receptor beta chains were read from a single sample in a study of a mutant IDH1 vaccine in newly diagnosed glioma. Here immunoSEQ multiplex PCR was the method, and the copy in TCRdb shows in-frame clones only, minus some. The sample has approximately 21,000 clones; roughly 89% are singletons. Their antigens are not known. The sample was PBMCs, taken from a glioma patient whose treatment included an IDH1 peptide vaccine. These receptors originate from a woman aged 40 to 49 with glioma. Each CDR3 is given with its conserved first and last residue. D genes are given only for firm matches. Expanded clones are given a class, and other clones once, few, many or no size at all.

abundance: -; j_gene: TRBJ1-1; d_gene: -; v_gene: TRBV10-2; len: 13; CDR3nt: TGCGCCAGCAGCCGTCCAGGTCCGGACGAAGCTTTCTTT; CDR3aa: CASSRPGPDEAFF
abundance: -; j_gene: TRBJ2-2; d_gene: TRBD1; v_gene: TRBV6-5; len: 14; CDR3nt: TGTGCCAGCAGGGAGAGGGGGCGCGTTAGGGAGCTGTTTTTT; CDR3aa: CASRERGRVRELFF
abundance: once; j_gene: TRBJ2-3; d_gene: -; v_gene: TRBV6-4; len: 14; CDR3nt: TGTGCCAGCAGTGACACCCCAGGGGCAGATACGCAGTATTTT; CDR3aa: CASSDTPGADTQYF
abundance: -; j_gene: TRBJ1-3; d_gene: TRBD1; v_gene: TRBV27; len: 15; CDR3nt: TGTGCCAGCAGTGGGACAGGGAGTCCTGGAAACACCATATATTTT; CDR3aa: CASSGTGSPGNTIYF
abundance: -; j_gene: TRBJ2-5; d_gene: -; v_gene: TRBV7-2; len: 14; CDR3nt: TGTGCCAGCAGCTTTCGCTCGGGCGGAGAGACCCAGTACTTC; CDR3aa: CASSFRSGGETQYF
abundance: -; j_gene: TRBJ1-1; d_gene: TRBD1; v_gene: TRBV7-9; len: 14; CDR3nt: TGTGCCAGCAGCTTATACCCCAGGGGGTCTGAAGCTTTCTTT; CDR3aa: CASSLYPRGSEAFF
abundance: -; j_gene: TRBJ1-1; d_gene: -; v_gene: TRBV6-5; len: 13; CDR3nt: TGTGCCAGCAGCCAGGGGCACGGCACTGAAGCTTTCTTT; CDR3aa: CASSQGHGTEAFF
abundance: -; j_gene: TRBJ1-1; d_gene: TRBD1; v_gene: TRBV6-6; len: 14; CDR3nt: TGTGCCAGCTCCCGACAGGGACGAAACACTGAAGCTTTCTTT; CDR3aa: CASSRQGRNTEAFF
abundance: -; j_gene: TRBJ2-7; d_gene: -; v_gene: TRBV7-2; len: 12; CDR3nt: TGTGCCAGCGGCCGGGGGTTTCGCGAGCAGTACTTC; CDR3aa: CASGRGFREQYF
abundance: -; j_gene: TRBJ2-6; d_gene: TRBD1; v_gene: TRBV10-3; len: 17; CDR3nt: TGTGCCATCAGACCGGGACAGGGGGCGACTGGGGCCAACGTCCTGACTTTC; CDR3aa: CAIRPGQGATGANVLTF
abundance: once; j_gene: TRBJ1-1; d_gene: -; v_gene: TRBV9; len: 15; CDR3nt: TGTGCCAGCAGCGTAGGGGGCAGGGCCGGCACTGAAGCTTTCTTT; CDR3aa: CASSVGGRAGTEAFF
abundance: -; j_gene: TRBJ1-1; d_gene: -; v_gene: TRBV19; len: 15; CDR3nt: TGTGCCAGTAGTATAGATCGGCGGCAGGGATCTGAAGCTTTCTTT; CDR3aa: CASSIDRRQGSEAFF
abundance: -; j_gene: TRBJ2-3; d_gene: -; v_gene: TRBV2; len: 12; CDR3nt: TGTGCCAGCAAGGTAAACACAGATACGCAGTATTTT; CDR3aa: CASKVNTDTQYF
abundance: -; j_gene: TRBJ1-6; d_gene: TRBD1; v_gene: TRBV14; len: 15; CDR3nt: TGTGCCAGCAGCCATAGACAGGGGTATAATTCACCCCTCCACTTT; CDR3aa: CASSHRQGYNSPLHF
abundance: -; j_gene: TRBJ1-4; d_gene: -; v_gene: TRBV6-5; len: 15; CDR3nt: TGTGCCAGCAGGTCGACAGACGCAACTAATGAAAAACTGTTTTTT; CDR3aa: CASRSTDATNEKLFF
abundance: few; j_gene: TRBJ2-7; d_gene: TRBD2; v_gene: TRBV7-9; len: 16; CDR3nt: TGTGCCAGCAGCCGGGGAGCTAGCGGGAGCTCCTACGAGCAGTACTTC; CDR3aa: CASSRGASGSSYEQYF
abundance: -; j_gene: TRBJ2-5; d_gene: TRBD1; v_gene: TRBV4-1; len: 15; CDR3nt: TGCGCCAGCAGCCAACCGGAACAGGGGGTAAAGACCCAGTACTTC; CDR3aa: CASSQPEQGVKTQYF
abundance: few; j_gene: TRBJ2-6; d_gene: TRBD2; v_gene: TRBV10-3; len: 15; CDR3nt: TGTGCCCACTCGGCGGGAGGTCTAGGGGCCAACGTCCTGACTTTC; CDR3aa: CAHSAGGLGANVLTF
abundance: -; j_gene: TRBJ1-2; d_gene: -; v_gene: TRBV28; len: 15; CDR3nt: TGTGCCAGCAGTGGGGGGGTCGGTGGGAAATATGGCTACACCTTC; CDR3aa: CASSGGVGGKYGYTF
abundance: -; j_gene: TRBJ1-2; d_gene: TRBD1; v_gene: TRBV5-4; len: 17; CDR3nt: TGTGCCAGCAGCGGTAACTCGGGCCAGGGGGTTAACTATGGCTACACCTTC; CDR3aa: CASSGNSGQGVNYGYTF
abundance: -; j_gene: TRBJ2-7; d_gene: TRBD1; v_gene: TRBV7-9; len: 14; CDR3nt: TGTGCCAGCAGCCCCGGACAGGGAGCCTACGAGCAGTACTTC; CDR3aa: CASSPGQGAYEQYF
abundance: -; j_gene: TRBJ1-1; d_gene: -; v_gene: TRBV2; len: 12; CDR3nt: TGTGCCAGCAGAACTGGGAACACTGAAGCTTTCTTT; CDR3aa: CASRTGNTEAFF
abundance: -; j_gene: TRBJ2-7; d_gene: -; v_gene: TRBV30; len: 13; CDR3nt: TGTGCCTGGAGTGTTTCGGGGAACTACGAGCAGTACTTC; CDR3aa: CAWSVSGNYEQYF
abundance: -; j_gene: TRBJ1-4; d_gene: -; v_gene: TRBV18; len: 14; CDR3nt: TGTGCCAGCTCACCTCGTGCAGGGGATGAAAAACTGTTTTTT; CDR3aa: CASSPRAGDEKLFF
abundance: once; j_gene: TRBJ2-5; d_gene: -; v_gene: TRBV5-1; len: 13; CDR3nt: TGCGCCAGCAGCGCCGACAGCCAAGAGACCCAGTACTTC; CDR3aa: CASSADSQETQYF
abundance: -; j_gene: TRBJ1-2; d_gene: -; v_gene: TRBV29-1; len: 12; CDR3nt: TGCAGCGTTGAGCCTCGGACATATGGCTACACCTTC; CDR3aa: CSVEPRTYGYTF
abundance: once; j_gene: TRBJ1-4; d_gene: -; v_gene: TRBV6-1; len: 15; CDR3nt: TGTGCCAGCAGTGAAGCCAGACAGGTTAATGAAAAACTGTTTTTT; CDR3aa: CASSEARQVNEKLFF
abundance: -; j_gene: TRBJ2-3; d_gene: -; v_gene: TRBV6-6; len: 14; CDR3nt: TGTGCCAGCAGAAAATCGACCGGCACAGATACGCAGTATTTT; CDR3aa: CASRKSTGTDTQYF
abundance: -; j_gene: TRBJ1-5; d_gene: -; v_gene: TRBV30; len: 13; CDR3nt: TGTGCCTGGAGAGCGGGCGGCAATCAGCCCCAGCATTTT; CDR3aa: CAWRAGGNQPQHF
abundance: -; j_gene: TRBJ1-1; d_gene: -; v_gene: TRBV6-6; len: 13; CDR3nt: TGTGCCAGCAGGTCTAACAGGGAACCTGAAGCTTTCTTT; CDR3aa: CASRSNREPEAFF
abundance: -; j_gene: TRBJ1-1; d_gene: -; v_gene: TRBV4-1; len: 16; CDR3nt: TGCGCCAGCACCTCTCCCCAGAAGGGGGTGAACACTGAAGCTTTCTTT; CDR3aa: CASTSPQKGVNTEAFF
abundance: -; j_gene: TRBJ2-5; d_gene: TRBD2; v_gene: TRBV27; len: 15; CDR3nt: TGTGCCAGCAGCGGGAGGGAAAAGTACCAAGAGACCCAGTACTTC; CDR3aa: CASSGREKYQETQYF
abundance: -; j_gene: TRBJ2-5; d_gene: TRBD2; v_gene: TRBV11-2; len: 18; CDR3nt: TGTGCCAGCAGCCCCCTGGGACTAGCGGGAGGGCGTGGAGAGACCCAGTACTTC; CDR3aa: CASSPLGLAGGRGETQYF
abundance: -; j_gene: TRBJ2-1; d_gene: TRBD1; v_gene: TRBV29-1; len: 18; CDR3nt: TGCAGCGTTGAGGGGATCGAGAGGACAGGGAGCTCCTACAATGAGCAGTTCTTC; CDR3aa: CSVEGIERTGSSYNEQFF
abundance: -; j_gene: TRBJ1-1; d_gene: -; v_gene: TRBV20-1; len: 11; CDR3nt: TGCAGCCTTCGGAGGGATGGGACAGCTTTCTTT; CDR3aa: CSLRRDGTAFF
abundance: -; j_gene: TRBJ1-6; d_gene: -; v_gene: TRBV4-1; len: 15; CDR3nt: TGCGCCAGCAGCCAAAGCACGGCGGGCGATTCACCCCTCCACTTT; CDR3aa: CASSQSTAGDSPLHF
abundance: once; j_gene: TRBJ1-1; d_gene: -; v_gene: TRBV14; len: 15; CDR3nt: TGTGCCAGCAGCCAAAGGAGGCTTGGGTACACTGAAGCTTTCTTT; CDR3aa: CASSQRRLGYTEAFF
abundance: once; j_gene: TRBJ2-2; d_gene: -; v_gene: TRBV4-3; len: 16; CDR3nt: TGCGCCAGCAGCCAGAGGACGGCGGGGAACACCGGGGAGCTGTTTTTT; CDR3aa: CASSQRTAGNTGELFF
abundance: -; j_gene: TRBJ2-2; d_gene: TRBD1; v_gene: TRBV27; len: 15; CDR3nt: TGTGCCAGCAGTACAGGGGGGCGGGGCACCGGGGAGCTGTTTTTT; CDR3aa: CASSTGGRGTGELFF
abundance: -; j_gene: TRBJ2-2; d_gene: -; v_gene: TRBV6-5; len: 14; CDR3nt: TGTGCCAGCAGGATGGTTTTGGCGGCCGGGGAGCTGTTTTTT; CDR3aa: CASRMVLAAGELFF
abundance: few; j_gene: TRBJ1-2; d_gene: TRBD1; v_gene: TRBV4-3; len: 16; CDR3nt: TGCGCCAGCAGCCAAGACAGGGCCAGGGGGAACTATGGCTACACCTTC; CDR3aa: CASSQDRARGNYGYTF
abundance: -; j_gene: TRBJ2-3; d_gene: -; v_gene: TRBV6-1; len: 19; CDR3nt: TGTGCCAGCAGTGGAACGTTAGCGTTTTCGGGGACCAGCACAGATACGCAGTATTTT; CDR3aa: CASSGTLAFSGTSTDTQYF